This T cell receptor beta chain was sequenced during a study of control samples from healthy donors and cancer patients. Using immunoSEQ multiplex PCR, the repertoire was profiled, and TCRdb retains in-frame clones only, with some absent. The repertoire holds 150,000 to 200,000 clones, with 90% to 95% as singletons. CDR3 length equals 14 residues. Germline V gives CDR1 SGDLS, CDR2 YYNGEE. Deletions cut 3 bases from V and 1 base from J, with 10 bases between. This clonotype was obtained from a man younger than 35 in good health. The chain joins TRBV9 to TRBJ2-5; D is unclear. Source material: blood. The CDR3 DNA is TGTGCCAGCAGCGCTCTGGACGGCCAAGAGACCCAGTACTTC. Protein: CASSALDGQETQYF. The entire variable domain, with the rest obtained from reference TRBV9 and TRBJ2-5, is as follows: DSGVTQTPKHLITATGQRVTLRCSPRSGDLSVYWYQQSLDQGLQFLIQYYNGEERAKGNILERFSAQQFPDLHSELNLSSLELGDSALYFCASSALDGQETQYFGPGTRLLVL.